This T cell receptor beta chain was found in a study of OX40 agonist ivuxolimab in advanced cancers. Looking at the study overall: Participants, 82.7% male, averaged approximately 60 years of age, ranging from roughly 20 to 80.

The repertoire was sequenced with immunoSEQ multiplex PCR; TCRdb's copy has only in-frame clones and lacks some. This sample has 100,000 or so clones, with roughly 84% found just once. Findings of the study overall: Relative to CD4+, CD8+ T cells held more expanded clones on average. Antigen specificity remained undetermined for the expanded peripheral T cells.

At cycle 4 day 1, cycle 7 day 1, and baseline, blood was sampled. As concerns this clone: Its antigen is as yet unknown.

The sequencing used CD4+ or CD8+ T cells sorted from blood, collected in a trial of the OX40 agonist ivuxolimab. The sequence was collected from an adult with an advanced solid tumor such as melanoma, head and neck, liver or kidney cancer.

CDR3 region: CASSIIFSPKAKIYEQYF. The DNA of the CDR3 is TGTGCCAGTAGTATTATCTTTAGCCCGAAAGCTAAGATCTACGAGCAGTACTTC. The rearrangement uses TRBV19 and TRBJ2-5, with D uncertain. The last part of the DNA fits TRBJ2-7 better; the J call may be wrong. The CDR3 covers 18 residues. The germline V gene has CDR1 LNHDA and CDR2 SQIVND (reference sequence).